This T cell receptor (beta chain) originates from a study of blood T cell repertoires in COVID-19. The protocol was immunoSEQ multiplex PCR, while the TCRdb copy is restricted to in-frame clones and leaves out a portion. The sample has more than 200,000 clones, around 85% seen once. CDR3 length: 15 residues. Per germline, CDR1 SGDLS and CDR2 YYNGEE. After removal of 0 bases from V and 2 bases from J, the junction contained 2 bases not matched to a gene. Sequencing was carried out using peripheral blood. The chain links TRBV9 to TRBJ2-1; TRBD2 matches at 7 bases. The receptor comes from a woman aged 45-59 years with acute or convalescent COVID-19. The DNA of the CDR3 is TGTGCCAGCAGCGTAGAGGGAGGGGCCTACAATGAGCAGTTCTTC. It specifies CASSVEGGAYNEQFF. Drawing the rest from reference TRBV9 and TRBJ2-1, the complete variable domain is DSGVTQTPKHLITATGQRVTLRCSPRSGDLSVYWYQQSLDQGLQFLIQYYNGEERAKGNILERFSAQQFPDLHSELNLSSLELGDSALYFCASSVEGGAYNEQFFGPGTRLTVL.